The clone carrying this T cell receptor beta chain was found many times. Its antigen is as yet unknown. The CDR3 length is 15 residues. The germline CDR1 and CDR2 sequences are SGDLS and YYNGEE. Trimming cost V 0 bases and J 4 bases, with 12 bases left between them. TCRdb recomputed calls from the 5' RACE reads with MiXCR, one row per CDR3 protein. The repertoire consists of about 200,000 distinct CDR3 sequences, with 7.5% occurring once and the leading ten covering around 1.8%. This sample stems from a study of identical twins. Findings and caveats of the study: In cord blood, abundant beta clonotypes had fewer insertions; memory showed no trend.

The same sample was also used in a study of yellow fever vaccine responses in identical twins. That investigation notes: Twins' vaccine T cell response reportedly seemed partly convergent, partly personalized.

The sequence was collected from a young woman in good health. The V call is TRBV9, the J call TRBJ2-3; D tentatively fits TRBD1 or TRBD2 (5 bases each). The sample was memory (CD45RO+) T cells sorted from blood. The CDR3 loop is CASSVAGAGADTQYF. CDR3 in DNA: TGTGCCAGCAGCGTAGCCGGGGCCGGTGCAGATACGCAGTATTTT.